This TCR beta chain was sequenced during a study of OX40 agonist ivuxolimab in advanced cancers. This CDR3 comprises 15 residues. Germline trimming cut 2 bases from V and 0 bases from J; bases unmatched to any gene: 3. Germline lookup yields CDR1 SGDLS and CDR2 YYNGEE. The method was immunoSEQ multiplex PCR; TCRdb's version includes in-frame clones alone and lacks a portion of them. This repertoire shows under 150,000 clones, 90% found once; its top ten account for around 0.99%. This clone was detected once. The material sequenced was CD4+ or CD8+ T cells sorted from blood, taken in a trial of the OX40 agonist ivuxolimab. The receptor comes from an adult with an advanced solid tumor such as melanoma, head and neck, liver or kidney cancer. This sequence joins TRBV9 and TRBJ2-7; 9 bases align to TRBD1. CDR3 loop: CASSVGTGSSYEQYF. The CDR3, as DNA: TGTGCCAGCAGCGTTGGGACAGGGAGCTCCTACGAGCAGTACTTC.